Listed below are T cell receptor beta chains from one sample, sequenced in a study of cytotoxic CD8 clonotypes in ibrutinib-treated CLL. Method: immunoSEQ multiplex PCR; TCRdb's copy keeps in-frame clones and lacks some. Of approximately 130,000 clones listed, around 84% are singletons. Sample: PBMCs, taken after 24 months of ibrutinib treatment. These receptors all come from a human donor with chronic lymphocytic leukemia. CDR3s include the opening cysteine and the closing phenylalanine or tryptophan.

V: TRBV30; J: TRBJ2-7; CDR3: CAWSTMTGRSSYEQYF
V: TRBV7-2; J: TRBJ2-2; CDR3: CASSLGQRPGELFF
V: TRBV7-3; J: TRBJ1-5; CDR3: CASSPQGADQPQHF
V: TRBV4-1; J: TRBJ1-1; CDR3: CASSQSIGGNTEAFF
V: TRBV4-2; J: TRBJ2-1; CDR3: CASSQDPLSGSYNEQFF
V: TRBV23-1; J: TRBJ2-6; CDR3: CASSQATDRPSNVLTF
V: TRBV18; J: TRBJ2-3; CDR3: CASSPNPRDTQYF
V: TRBV6-5; J: TRBJ1-6; CDR3: CASSYGDRGGSPLHF
V: TRBV5-4; J: TRBJ2-5; CDR3: CASSPLSPGTSPETQYF
V: TRBV7-2; J: TRBJ2-7; CDR3: CASSLDATGGFYEQYF
V: TRBV4-3; J: TRBJ1-4; CDR3: CASSHWTGANEKLFF
V: TRBV27; J: TRBJ1-3; CDR3: CASSLGRYSGNTIYF
V: TRBV27; J: TRBJ1-5; CDR3: CASSQGYNQPQHF
V: TRBV9; J: TRBJ2-5; CDR3: CASSVVGAGETQYF
V: TRBV18; J: TRBJ1-2; CDR3: CASSPAGQPYGYTF
V: TRBV10-3; J: TRBJ2-3; CDR3: CAISLRPGQGTDTQYF
V: TRBV5-6; J: TRBJ1-5; CDR3: CASSDLKGLEQPQHF
V: TRBV19; J: TRBJ1-1; CDR3: CASSIGRGTGNTEAFF
V: TRBV28; J: TRBJ2-7; CDR3: CASSLWGTGAGNEQYF
V: TRBV15; J: TRBJ1-1; CDR3: CATSRDWDRGDTEAFF
V: TRBV7-3; J: TRBJ1-1; CDR3: CASSLSSGDTEAFF
V: TRBV9; J: TRBJ2-7; CDR3: CASSVTGTGHHEQYF
V: TRBV7-9; J: TRBJ1-1; CDR3: CASSFRDMGLAEAFF
V: TRBV6-5; J: TRBJ2-5; CDR3: CASSYRFGTQLETQYF
V: TRBV7-9; J: TRBJ2-7; CDR3: CASSLGGFTAYEQYF
V: TRBV28; J: TRBJ1-4; CDR3: CASSDSHLGEKLFF